The 23 T cell receptor beta chains presented below share a single source sample, sequenced in a study of blood T cell repertoires in COVID-19. Clones were sequenced by immunoSEQ multiplex PCR, and TCRdb holds only the in-frame ones, with some missing. The repertoire holds some 190,000 clones, around 86% seen once, with 5.6% in the top ten. Material: PBMCs or T cells enriched from blood (not recorded which). The receptors stem from a man aged 40-50 years with acute COVID-19.

The chain links TRBV27 to TRBJ2-6; D unclear. CDR1 and CDR2 from the germline V gene are MNHEY and SMNVEV (reference sequence). The CDR3 spans 13 residues. The V gene lost 9 bases and the J gene lost 0 bases, with 6 bases spanning the gap. Here the CDR3 reads CASSLSGANVLTF. In nucleotides, the CDR3 is TGTGCCAGTTCACTCTCTGGGGCCAACGTCCTGACTTTC.

The J gene is TRBJ1-3, the V gene TRBV21-1; the D segment call TRBD1 is taken from the table without a DNA check. TRBV21-1 is classified as a pseudogene. The CDR3 contains 15 residues. This chain's CDR3 is CARALGTGAGNTIYF. For the CDR3, the DNA is TGTGCCAGGGCCCTAGGGACAGGGGCTGGAAACACCATATATTTT.

J is TRBJ2-5 and V is TRBV2; 10 bases are shared with TRBD1. The CDR3 loop spans 14 amino acids. V gave up 7 bases and J gave up 5 bases; unmatched junction bases: 7. CDR1 is SNHLY and CDR2 is FYNNEI in the germline V gene. The CDR3 loop reads CASTRGQGMETQYF. DNA for the CDR3: TGTGCCAGCACTCGGGGACAGGGGATGGAGACCCAGTACTTC.

The chain recombines TRBV9 with TRBJ2-1, with 8 bases lining up with TRBD2. The V gene end was trimmed by 0 bases and the J gene end by 9 bases; junction bases not matched to a gene: 14. CDR3 length: 17 amino acids. Per the germline V gene, CDR1 is SGDLS and CDR2 is YYNGEE. CDR3 coding DNA: TGTGCCAGCAGCGTAGCCCCATGGGGACTAGGATATATTGAGCAGTTCTTC. This codes for CASSVAPWGLGYIEQFF.

The chain employs TRBV10-3 and TRBJ1-3, with D possibly TRBD1 on 5 matching bases. CDR3 length equals 15 residues. V lost 3 bases and J 0 bases, leaving 9 bases between the germline ends. The germline V gene encodes CDR1 ENHRY and CDR2 SYGVKD. CDR3: CAISDHRSSGNTIYF. The CDR3 DNA is TGTGCCATCAGTGATCACAGGAGCTCTGGAAACACCATATATTTT.

This chain links TRBV27 with TRBJ2-1; 9 bases fit TRBD2. The CDR3 is 15 residues long. The germline V gene has CDR1 MNHEY and CDR2 SMNVEV (reference sequence). J was trimmed by 5 bases and V by 2 bases; bases with no gene match: 4. CDR3 loop: CASSLGLAGNNEQFF. CDR3 sequence (DNA): TGTGCCAGCAGTTTAGGCCTAGCGGGGAACAATGAGCAGTTCTTC.

This chain uses TRBV19 with TRBJ2-3, with D perhaps TRBD2 (5 bases). Germline CDR1 and CDR2: LNHDA and SQIVND (reference sequence). This CDR3 is 15 amino acids long. V was shortened by 1 base and J by 0 bases, with 8 bases between the two germline ends. CDR3 in amino acids: CASSIARTSTDTQYF. CDR3 coding DNA: TGTGCCAGTAGTATAGCTAGGACTAGCACAGATACGCAGTATTTT.

The chain joins TRBV10-3 to TRBJ2-4, with TRBD2 identical over 7 bases. From germline, CDR1 is ENHRY and CDR2 SYGVKD. The CDR3 has 12 amino acids. V shed 10 bases, J shed 8 bases, and the junction held 8 bases outside the gene matches. The CDR3 nucleotides are TGTGCCAGCGGACTAGAGGAACACATTCAGTACTTC. Encoded protein: CASGLEEHIQYF.

V gene TRBV5-5 combines with J gene TRBJ2-4; TRBD2 might be the D (6 bases). Trimming left V 0 bases short and J 0 bases short, with 16 bases between. The CDR3 consists of 18 residues. Germline CDR1 SGHKS, CDR2 YYEKEE (reference sequence). CDR3 sequence: CASSLEGIAALAKNIQYF. In DNA, the CDR3 is TGTGCCAGCAGCTTGGAGGGAATAGCGGCTCTAGCCAAAAACATTCAGTACTTC.

The V and J genes are TRBV15 and TRBJ2-7, with TRBD1 matching 8 bases. The CDR3 is 16 amino acids. Germline-derived CDR1 and CDR2 are LNHNV and YYDKDF (reference sequence). With 0 bases clipped from V and 5 bases from J, the junction kept 9 bases outside the gene matches. The CDR3 here is CATSRDILDRGHEQYF. CDR3 DNA sequence: TGTGCCACCAGCAGAGATATATTAGACAGGGGTCACGAGCAGTACTTC.

The chain employs TRBV7-9 and TRBJ1-2, with 8 bases fitting TRBD1. V shed 2 bases, J shed 6 bases, and the junction held 8 bases outside the gene matches. The germline CDR1 and CDR2 sequences are SEHNR and FQNEAQ (reference sequence). The CDR3 consists of 15 residues. CDR3 coding DNA: TGTGCCAGCAGCTTATCCGGGACAGGTTATCATGGCTACACCTTC. Translating gives CASSLSGTGYHGYTF.

The chain recombines TRBV4-1 with TRBJ2-3; TRBD2 agrees at 15 bases. The CDR3 consists of 17 residues. Per the germline V gene, CDR1 is MGHRA and CDR2 is YSYEKL. Trimming removed 2 bases from V and 7 bases from J; junction bases left unmatched: 7. The CDR3 DNA sequence: TGCGCCAGCAGCCAATCCGGTGGACTAGCGGGAGGGTATACGCAGTATTTT. As protein: CASSQSGGLAGGYTQYF.

CDR3 amino acids: CASNFLPAPRTEAFF. Written as DNA, the CDR3 is TGTGCCAGCAATTTCCTCCCAGCGCCTCGGACTGAAGCTTTCTTT. The chain recombines TRBV27 with TRBJ1-1; unclear D gene. This CDR3 has 15 residues. CDR1 MNHEY and CDR2 SMNVEV come from the germline V gene (reference sequence). Deletions cut 7 bases from V and 5 bases from J, with 20 bases between.

CDR3 sequence reads: CASRMTGDGYTF. CDR3 DNA sequence: TGTGCCAGCAGGATGACAGGGGATGGCTACACCTTC. This rearrangement joins TRBV2 to TRBJ1-2, with 8 bases fitting TRBD1. This CDR3 is 12 amino acids long. CDR1 SNHLY and CDR2 FYNNEI come from the germline V gene. V lost 6 bases and J lost 6; bases outside the gene matches: 3.

The chain uses TRBV19 and TRBJ2-1; 13 bases agree with TRBD2. The V gene end was trimmed by 1 base and the J gene end by 10 bases; junction bases not matched to a gene: 13. Germline-derived CDR1 and CDR2 are LNHDA and SQIVND (reference sequence). This CDR3 is 18 amino acids long. Here the CDR3 reads CASSIGWGGLAGIDEQFF. CDR3 nucleotides: TGTGCCAGTAGTATAGGTTGGGGGGGACTAGCGGGAATCGACGAGCAGTTCTTC.

V and J are TRBV7-9 and TRBJ1-5, with 8 bases fitting TRBD1. V lost 6 bases and J lost 9; bases outside the gene matches: 13. Germline V gene data show CDR1 as SEHNR and CDR2 as FQNEAQ (reference sequence). This CDR3 is built from 15 residues. The CDR3 bases are TGTGCCAGCAGTCGCACAGGGGGGGTGAATTCGCCCCAGCATTTT. Translated, it gives CASSRTGGVNSPQHF. The whole variable domain, filled in from reference TRBV7-9 and TRBJ1-5, reads DTGVSQNPRHKITKRGQNVTFRCDPISEHNRLYWYRQTLGQGPEFLTYFQNEAQLEKSRLLSDRFSAERPKGSFSTLEIQRTEQGDSAMYLCASSRTGGVNSPQHFGDGTRLSIL.

The chain uses TRBV28 and TRBJ2-7, with 9 bases matching TRBD1. The germline gives CDR1 MDHEN, CDR2 SYDVKM. V dropped 6 bases and J dropped 5; count of bases not matched to a gene: 11. The CDR3 is made up of 15 amino acids. The DNA of the CDR3 is TGTGCCAGCAGCACCCCGGGACAGGGCAGGAACGAGCAGTACTTC. Translating gives CASSTPGQGRNEQYF.

The chain is built from TRBV30 and TRBJ2-7, with TRBD1 as a possible D gene (6 bases). Germline-derived CDR1 and CDR2 are GTSNPN and SVGIG (reference sequence). The CDR3 totals 14 residues. V dropped 6 bases and J dropped 3 bases, with 18 bases sitting between them. CDR3 residues: CACTTGTLFYEQYF. Written as DNA, the CDR3 is TGTGCCTGCACCACCGGGACACTTTTCTACGAGCAGTACTTC.

This chain connects TRBV19 to TRBJ1-1; perhaps TRBD1 as D (6 bases). CDR1 and CDR2 (germline): LNHDA, SQIVND (reference sequence). The CDR3 loop spans 13 amino acids. The V end lost 3 bases, the J end lost 7 bases, and 12 bases lay between the germline ends. DNA of the CDR3: TGTGCCAGTAGTATTACAGGGATTAGTGAAGCTTTCTTT. As protein: CASSITGISEAFF.

The gene calls are TRBV11-2 and TRBJ1-3, with 8 bases matching TRBD1. The CDR3 sequence is 17 residues long. Germline V gives CDR1 SGHAT, CDR2 FQNNGV. Trimming took 5 bases from V and 2 from J; bases not matched to a gene: 11. The CDR3 DNA reads TGTGCCAGCAGCAAAAGCCAGGGGGCGGGCACTGGAAACACCATATATTTT. Amino acids: CASSKSQGAGTGNTIYF.

The chain joins TRBV4-3 to TRBJ2-1, with D possibly matching TRBD2 (6 bases). The CDR3 is 15 amino acids. Germline V lookup: CDR1 LGHNA, CDR2 YSLEER. The V end lost 3 bases, the J end lost 0 bases, and 9 bases lay between the germline ends. This chain's CDR3 is CASSQDYSSYNEQFF. CDR3 in DNA: TGCGCCAGCAGCCAGGACTACAGCTCCTACAATGAGCAGTTCTTC.

V is TRBV7-3 and J is TRBJ1-6, with a tentative D call TRBD1 (6 bases). The ends were cut back, 5 bases at V and 9 bases at J, with 17 bases in the middle. The CDR3 loop spans 15 amino acids. From germline, CDR1 is SGHTA and CDR2 FQGTGA. The chain's CDR3 is CASSLWTALPSPLHF. CDR3 DNA: TGTGCCAGCAGCCTATGGACAGCCCTCCCTTCACCCCTCCACTTT.

This clone was seen once. The chain combines TRBV28 with TRBJ2-7, with TRBD1 matching over 7 bases. The CDR3 loop spans 14 amino acids. Germline lookup yields CDR1 MDHEN and CDR2 SYDVKM. Losses at the gene ends were 10 bases for V and 2 bases for J; bases not matched to a gene: 11. The CDR3 loop reads CATYRQGQAYEQYF. CDR3 DNA sequence: TGTGCCACCTACAGACAGGGTCAAGCCTACGAGCAGTACTTC.